This T cell receptor (beta chain) was identified during a study of blood T cell repertoires in COVID-19. Study details: Spain, Italy and the United States supplied samples that represented acute and convalescent COVID-19. From T cells, B-cell-depleted T cells, or PBMCs came the material, which was cDNA or gDNA.

The ends lost 3 bases at V and 8 bases at J; junction bases unmatched: 12. The CDR3 spans 16 residues. The V gene's germline CDR1 is MGHRA and CDR2 YSYEKL. Original methodology: Amplification with reference gene primers provided the estimates of nucleated cell counts. Assay: immunoSEQ multiplex PCR; the TCRdb copy retains only in-frame clones and omits some. V, J and clone size were drawn from that table, and D and trimming were deduced from the DNA. Altogether some 45,000 clones are present, more than 75% being singletons, with the ten largest covering 15% to 20%. The chain links TRBV4-1 to TRBJ1-2; 10 bases are shared with TRBD1. Sequencing used peripheral blood. The TCR was taken from a man in his 70s with acute or convalescent COVID-19. CDR3: CASSQEPTGGWSGYTF. For the CDR3, the DNA is TGCGCCAGCAGCCAGGAGCCGACAGGGGGCTGGAGCGGCTACACCTTC.